This T cell receptor beta chain was found in a study of T cell repertoires in cytomegalovirus infection. The CDR3 has 14 amino acids. V dropped 2 bases and J dropped 0 bases, with 7 bases sitting between them. Using its own MiXCR run on the reads, TCRdb lists one record per CDR3 protein. The sample lists some 920,000 distinct CDR3 sequences, about a third occurring once. With regard to this clonotype: The antigen remains undetermined.

The sample consisted of cultured CD8+ T cells from PBMCs, taken from culture after CMV antigen stimulation. V and J are TRBV12-3 or TRBV12-4 and TRBJ1-1; D is unclear. This receptor was obtained from a human donor in good health (CMV status not recorded). Some clones in this sample may be carry-over from other donors' samples. The CDR3 coding sequence is TGTGCCAGCAGTTTACCCCGACTGAACACTGAAGCTTTCTTT. Translating it yields CASSLPRLNTEAFF.